These T cell receptor beta chains were read from a single sample in a study of CD8 T cells in ankylosing spondylitis. Via MiXCR, TCRdb re-called the 5' RACE reads, giving one row per CDR3 protein. The data show around 75,000 distinct CDR3 sequences, less than 6% seen once. Sequencing input: blood, either unsorted or a sorted T cell fraction (not recorded which). Source of these receptors: a male donor with ankylosing spondylitis or in good health (not recorded which). CDR3s include the opening cysteine and the closing phenylalanine or tryptophan. D genes are given only for firm matches. For some rows the clone size is stated as once, few or many, or as a class when expanded; others skip it.

clone size: many
D gene: NA
J gene: TRBJ1-1
V gene: TRBV2
CDR3 protein: CASSEAGSDTEAFF
CDR3 DNA: TGTGCCAGCAGTGAAGCGGGTAGCGACACTGAAGCTTTCTTT

clone size: many
D gene: NA
J gene: TRBJ2-3
V gene: TRBV27
CDR3 protein: CASSMTRIISTDTQYF
CDR3 DNA: TGTGCCAGCAGTATGACACGTATCATTAGCACAGATACGCAGTATTTT

clone size: many
D gene: NA
J gene: TRBJ1-5
V gene: TRBV28
CDR3 protein: CASIQDSGVNQPQHF
CDR3 DNA: TGTGCCAGCATTCAAGACTCGGGGGTTAATCAGCCCCAGCATTTT

clone size: many
D gene: NA
J gene: TRBJ1-5
V gene: TRBV20-1
CDR3 protein: CSANWPGMVGQPQHF
CDR3 DNA: TGCAGTGCTAACTGGCCCGGAATGGTGGGTCAGCCCCAGCATTTT

clone size: many
D gene: TRBD1
J gene: TRBJ1-5
V gene: TRBV6-5
CDR3 protein: CASSTRQGDQPQHF
CDR3 DNA: TGTGCCAGCAGTACCCGACAGGGCGATCAGCCCCAGCATTTT

clone size: many
D gene: NA
J gene: TRBJ2-2
V gene: TRBV5-1
CDR3 protein: CASSLRDGSYTGELFF
CDR3 DNA: TGCGCCAGCAGCTTGCGGGACGGCAGTTACACCGGGGAGCTGTTTTTT

clone size: many
D gene: TRBD1
J gene: TRBJ2-1
V gene: TRBV24-1
CDR3 protein: CATSDYRTGGNEQFF
CDR3 DNA: TGTGCCACCAGTGATTATAGGACAGGGGGCAATGAGCAGTTCTTC

clone size: many
D gene: TRBD1
J gene: TRBJ2-1
V gene: TRBV27
CDR3 protein: CASAPRGIYNEQFF
CDR3 DNA: TGTGCCAGCGCCCCCAGGGGGATCTACAATGAGCAGTTCTTC

clone size: many
D gene: NA
J gene: TRBJ2-3
V gene: TRBV3-1
CDR3 protein: CASSQDRYTQYF
CDR3 DNA: TGTGCCAGCAGCCAAGACAGGTATACGCAGTATTTT

clone size: NA
D gene: TRBD1
J gene: TRBJ2-3
V gene: TRBV6-1
CDR3 protein: CASRQGTGSTDTQYF
CDR3 DNA: TGTGCCAGCAGACAAGGGACAGGAAGCACAGATACGCAGTATTTT

clone size: many
D gene: TRBD2
J gene: TRBJ2-3
V gene: TRBV6-2/TRBV6-3
CDR3 protein: CASSFLAGGPTDTQYF
CDR3 DNA: TGTGCCAGCAGTTTCCTAGCGGGGGGACCCACAGATACGCAGTATTTT

clone size: many
D gene: NA
J gene: TRBJ2-4
V gene: TRBV28
CDR3 protein: CASSHSRGKNIQYF
CDR3 DNA: TGTGCCAGCAGTCACTCCCGGGGGAAAAACATTCAGTACTTC

clone size: many
D gene: NA
J gene: TRBJ1-6
V gene: TRBV12-3/TRBV12-4
CDR3 protein: CASSSSNSPLHF
CDR3 DNA: TGTGCCAGCAGTTCCAGTAATTCACCCCTCCACTTT

clone size: many
D gene: NA
J gene: TRBJ1-5
V gene: TRBV20-1
CDR3 protein: CSARDSPQPQHF
CDR3 DNA: TGCAGTGCTAGAGATAGTCCTCAGCCCCAGCATTTT

clone size: many
D gene: TRBD1
J gene: TRBJ1-5
V gene: TRBV19
CDR3 protein: CASRQDRVNQPQHF
CDR3 DNA: TGTGCCAGTCGACAAGACAGGGTCAATCAGCCCCAGCATTTT

clone size: many
D gene: NA
J gene: TRBJ2-2
V gene: TRBV29-1
CDR3 protein: CSVRKGAGELFF
CDR3 DNA: TGCAGCGTGCGCAAGGGGGCCGGGGAGCTGTTTTTT

clone size: many
D gene: NA
J gene: TRBJ2-7
V gene: TRBV6-2/TRBV6-3
CDR3 protein: CASRQTGPLDEQYF
CDR3 DNA: TGTGCCAGCAGGCAGACAGGCCCCTTGGACGAGCAGTACTTC

clone size: many
D gene: NA
J gene: TRBJ1-2
V gene: TRBV5-1
CDR3 protein: CASSPDSPNYGYTF
CDR3 DNA: TGCGCCAGCAGCCCGGACAGCCCTAACTATGGCTACACCTTC

clone size: many
D gene: NA
J gene: TRBJ1-5
V gene: TRBV4-1
CDR3 protein: CASSQVGQPQHF
CDR3 DNA: TGCGCCAGCAGCCAAGTCGGGCAGCCCCAGCATTTT

clone size: many
D gene: TRBD1
J gene: TRBJ2-3
V gene: TRBV29-1
CDR3 protein: CSVEDPVDRGRADTQYF
CDR3 DNA: TGCAGCGTTGAAGATCCCGTTGACAGGGGAAGGGCAGATACGCAGTATTTT

clone size: many
D gene: NA
J gene: TRBJ1-5
V gene: TRBV30
CDR3 protein: CAWRGGGGQPQHF
CDR3 DNA: TGTGCCTGGAGAGGCGGGGGAGGTCAGCCCCAGCATTTT

clone size: many
D gene: TRBD1
J gene: TRBJ2-7
V gene: TRBV10-2
CDR3 protein: CASNEGQGMYEQYF
CDR3 DNA: TGCGCCAGCAACGAAGGACAGGGGATGTACGAGCAGTACTTC

clone size: many
D gene: NA
J gene: TRBJ2-3
V gene: TRBV20-1
CDR3 protein: CSARPGTHSTDTQYF
CDR3 DNA: TGCAGTGCTAGACCCGGGACTCATAGCACAGATACGCAGTATTTT

clone size: many
D gene: NA
J gene: TRBJ2-1
V gene: TRBV19
CDR3 protein: CASSTDMSSYNEQFF
CDR3 DNA: TGTGCCAGTAGTACCGACATGAGCTCCTACAATGAGCAGTTCTTC

clone size: few
D gene: TRBD1
J gene: TRBJ1-5
V gene: TRBV20-1
CDR3 protein: CSAPDRGHSNQPQHF
CDR3 DNA: TGCAGTGCTCCGGACAGGGGGCATAGCAATCAGCCCCAGCATTTT

clone size: many
D gene: NA
J gene: TRBJ1-4
V gene: TRBV5-1
CDR3 protein: CASSLEGQGEKLFF
CDR3 DNA: TGCGCCAGCAGCTTGGAAGGGCAGGGTGAAAAACTGTTTTTT

clone size: many
D gene: NA
J gene: TRBJ1-3
V gene: TRBV28
CDR3 protein: CASSEGLSSGNTIYF
CDR3 DNA: TGTGCCAGTTCCGAGGGACTGAGCTCTGGAAACACCATATATTTT

clone size: many
D gene: NA
J gene: TRBJ2-3
V gene: TRBV5-5
CDR3 protein: CASSLGSSTDTQYF
CDR3 DNA: TGTGCCAGCAGCTTGGGTAGCAGCACAGATACGCAGTATTTT

clone size: NA
D gene: NA
J gene: TRBJ2-5
V gene: TRBV7-2
CDR3 protein: CASSLLGRNQETQYF
CDR3 DNA: TGTGCCAGCAGCTTATTGGGGAGAAACCAAGAGACCCAGTACTTC

clone size: many
D gene: NA
J gene: TRBJ1-5
V gene: TRBV11-2
CDR3 protein: CASSLVGDQPQHF
CDR3 DNA: TGTGCCAGCAGCTTGGTAGGGGATCAGCCCCAGCATTTT

clone size: many
D gene: NA
J gene: TRBJ1-5
V gene: TRBV19
CDR3 protein: CASSILFASPNQPQHF
CDR3 DNA: TGTGCCAGTAGTATACTATTCGCATCTCCCAATCAGCCCCAGCATTTT

clone size: many
D gene: NA
J gene: TRBJ2-7
V gene: TRBV6-1
CDR3 protein: CASSRDSGYEQYF
CDR3 DNA: TGTGCCAGCAGCAGGGATTCGGGATACGAGCAGTACTTC

clone size: many
D gene: TRBD1
J gene: TRBJ1-1
V gene: TRBV5-1
CDR3 protein: CASSLGQGALNTEAFF
CDR3 DNA: TGCGCCAGCAGCTTGGGACAGGGGGCGTTGAACACTGAAGCTTTCTTT

clone size: many
D gene: NA
J gene: TRBJ1-1
V gene: TRBV20-1
CDR3 protein: CSAGGLMNTEAFF
CDR3 DNA: TGCAGTGCTGGGGGACTGATGAACACTGAAGCTTTCTTT

clone size: few
D gene: TRBD2
J gene: TRBJ2-2
V gene: TRBV7-8
CDR3 protein: CASRVRGGPGELFF
CDR3 DNA: TGTGCCAGCAGAGTACGGGGGGGCCCTGGGGAGCTGTTTTTT

clone size: many
D gene: TRBD1
J gene: TRBJ1-4
V gene: TRBV5-1
CDR3 protein: CASSLAAGQGHEKLFF
CDR3 DNA: TGCGCCAGCAGCTTGGCGGCGGGACAGGGGCATGAAAAACTGTTTTTT

clone size: many
D gene: TRBD2
J gene: TRBJ2-1
V gene: TRBV14
CDR3 protein: CASSQDLSGGSYNEQFF
CDR3 DNA: TGTGCCAGCAGCCAAGATCTGAGCGGGGGGTCCTACAATGAGCAGTTCTTC

clone size: many
D gene: TRBD1
J gene: TRBJ2-3
V gene: TRBV29-1
CDR3 protein: CSVAWTGPSTDTQYF
CDR3 DNA: TGCAGCGTTGCTTGGACAGGGCCCAGCACAGATACGCAGTATTTT

clone size: few
D gene: TRBD1
J gene: TRBJ1-2
V gene: TRBV7-2
CDR3 protein: CASSSTPGQGVYGYTF
CDR3 DNA: TGTGCCAGCAGCTCAACCCCGGGACAGGGTGTCTATGGCTACACCTTC

clone size: many
D gene: TRBD2
J gene: TRBJ2-3
V gene: TRBV4-1
CDR3 protein: CASSQGGRIAGSTQYF
CDR3 DNA: TGCGCCAGCAGCCAAGGGGGGAGAATAGCGGGATCTACGCAGTATTTT

clone size: many
D gene: TRBD1
J gene: TRBJ1-1
V gene: TRBV19
CDR3 protein: CASSTRTTGVGVSTEAFF
CDR3 DNA: TGTGCCAGTAGTACCCGTACAACAGGGGTTGGTGTTTCAACTGAAGCTTTCTTT

clone size: few
D gene: TRBD1
J gene: TRBJ1-2
V gene: TRBV5-4
CDR3 protein: CASSPTDRAYYGYTF
CDR3 DNA: TGTGCCAGCAGCCCGACGGACAGGGCGTACTATGGCTACACCTTC

clone size: many
D gene: NA
J gene: TRBJ1-6
V gene: TRBV12-3/TRBV12-4
CDR3 protein: CASSSDYEGANSPLHF
CDR3 DNA: TGTGCCAGCAGTTCGGACTACGAAGGGGCAAATTCACCCCTCCACTTT

clone size: many
D gene: NA
J gene: TRBJ1-2
V gene: TRBV20-1
CDR3 protein: CSARDSARGYGYTF
CDR3 DNA: TGCAGTGCTAGAGATTCGGCAAGGGGCTATGGCTACACCTTC

clone size: many
D gene: NA
J gene: TRBJ1-2
V gene: TRBV24-1
CDR3 protein: CATSDNRDGYTF
CDR3 DNA: TGTGCCACCAGTGATAACAGGGACGGCTACACCTTC

clone size: NA
D gene: NA
J gene: TRBJ1-4
V gene: TRBV20-1
CDR3 protein: CSAGLYEKLFF
CDR3 DNA: TGCAGTGCGGGGTTATATGAAAAACTGTTTTTT

clone size: many
D gene: NA
J gene: TRBJ1-1
V gene: TRBV7-8
CDR3 protein: CATSTPLAFF
CDR3 DNA: TGTGCCACCTCCACCCCCCTTGCTTTCTTT

clone size: many
D gene: NA
J gene: TRBJ2-5
V gene: TRBV12-3/TRBV12-4
CDR3 protein: CASSLIEDRALETQYF
CDR3 DNA: TGTGCCAGCAGTTTGATCGAGGACAGAGCCTTAGAGACCCAGTACTTC

clone size: many
D gene: TRBD1
J gene: TRBJ2-3
V gene: TRBV5-1
CDR3 protein: CASSLQGRVRDTQYF
CDR3 DNA: TGCGCCAGCAGCCTACAGGGGAGAGTTCGAGATACGCAGTATTTT

clone size: many
D gene: NA
J gene: TRBJ2-5
V gene: TRBV15
CDR3 protein: CATSRDSQTQYF
CDR3 DNA: TGTGCCACCAGCAGAGATTCCCAAACCCAGTACTTC

clone size: many
D gene: NA
J gene: TRBJ2-1
V gene: TRBV9
CDR3 protein: CASSGGGSADHNEQFF
CDR3 DNA: TGTGCCAGCAGCGGGGGAGGTAGCGCGGACCACAATGAGCAGTTCTTC

clone size: many
D gene: NA
J gene: TRBJ1-1
V gene: TRBV2
CDR3 protein: CASRQDRLNTEAFF
CDR3 DNA: TGTGCCAGCAGACAGGACAGATTGAACACTGAAGCTTTCTTT

clone size: many
D gene: NA
J gene: TRBJ1-2
V gene: TRBV5-6
CDR3 protein: CASSRDDASNYGYTF
CDR3 DNA: TGTGCCAGCAGCCGAGACGACGCCTCAAACTATGGCTACACCTTC

clone size: few
D gene: NA
J gene: TRBJ2-5
V gene: TRBV7-6
CDR3 protein: CASSGEGGAETQYF
CDR3 DNA: TGTGCCAGCAGCGGAGAAGGGGGGGCAGAGACCCAGTACTTC

clone size: medium-sized
D gene: NA
J gene: TRBJ1-2
V gene: TRBV6-1
CDR3 protein: CASSRVSLQGPNYGYTF
CDR3 DNA: TGTGCCAGCAGCCGCGTATCATTACAGGGTCCTAACTATGGCTACACCTTC